These 25 T cell receptor beta chains came from one sample sequenced in a study of vaccination effects on CD4 cells after COVID-19. Using immunoSEQ multiplex PCR, the repertoire was profiled, and TCRdb retains in-frame clones only, with some absent. This table holds tens of thousands of clones, 50% to 80% found once. Antigens of these TCRs are unknown. Subsequent to 10 days of culture, CD4+ T cells were isolated. The source material was CD4+ T cells from PBMCs cultured without peptide, sampled before COVID-19 vaccination. These receptors came from a human donor who received a COVID-19 vaccine.

The gene calls are TRBV30 and TRBJ2-7; perhaps TRBD1 as D (6 bases). The CDR3 has 14 amino acids. Germline V gives CDR1 GTSNPN, CDR2 SVGIG (reference sequence). With 4 bases removed from V and 4 bases from J, the gap between germline ends came to 17 bases. DNA for the CDR3: TGTGCCTGGAACACCAGGACAGCTAGGTACGAGCAGTACTTC. This translates into CAWNTRTARYEQYF.

The chain is built from TRBV19 and TRBJ1-4, with a tentative D call TRBD1 (6 bases). Germline CDR1 and CDR2: LNHDA and SQIVND (reference sequence). V was clipped by 4 bases and J by 8 bases, with 17 bases between them. CDR3 size: 15 residues. The DNA of the CDR3 is TGTGCCAGTAGTACGCGACAGGCCGGGGGCGAAAAACTGTTTTTT. Amino acids: CASSTRQAGGEKLFF.

The chain joins TRBV5-1 to TRBJ2-7; D gene unclear. This CDR3 is built from 15 residues. The V end was cut by 4 bases, the J end by 2 bases, with 16 bases between. The V gene's germline CDR1 is SGHRS and CDR2 YFSETQ. The CDR3 loop reads CASSPRRAPTYEQYF. The DNA of the CDR3 is TGCGCCAGCAGCCCCCGACGGGCCCCCACCTACGAGCAGTACTTC. The full variable domain, in which reference TRBV5-1 and TRBJ2-7 provide the parts outside the CDR3, is KAGVTQTPRYLIKTRGQQVTLSCSPISGHRSVSWYQQTPGQGLQFLFEYFSETQRNKGNFPGRFSGRQFSNSRSEMNVSTLELGDSALYLCASSPRRAPTYEQYFGPGTRLTVT.

The J gene is TRBJ2-1, the V gene TRBV7-2; 9 bases are shared with TRBD2. The CDR3 covers 15 residues. The germline CDR1 and CDR2 sequences are SGHTA and FQGNSA. Trimming at V came to 5 bases and at J to 2 bases, leaving 4 bases not matched to a gene. CDR3 DNA sequence: TGTGCCAGCAGCCTCCAGCGGGGGGCCTACAATGAGCAGTTCTTC. Amino acids: CASSLQRGAYNEQFF.

The chain uses TRBV6-5 and TRBJ1-1; perhaps TRBD1 as D (5 bases). CDR1 and CDR2 from the germline V gene are MNHEY and SVGAGI. Trimming took off 6 bases at V and 4 bases at J, with 15 bases between the two ends. This CDR3 has 14 amino acids. The CDR3 protein is CASRRGELGTEAFF. CDR3 DNA: TGTGCCAGCAGAAGAGGGGAGTTAGGCACTGAAGCTTTCTTT.

As DNA, the CDR3 is TGTGCCAGCAGCCAAGTCGGCGGGTTCCCTGGAAACACCATATATTTT. Protein: CASSQVGGFPGNTIYF. The rearrangement links TRBV14 to TRBJ1-3; D gene uncertain. The CDR3 runs to 16 residues. V lost 1 base and J 2 bases, leaving 12 bases between the germline ends. Germline assignment: CDR1 SGHDN and CDR2 FVKESK.

This clone appeared a single time. The chain joins TRBV5-5 to TRBJ2-7, with D maybe TRBD1 (6 bases). This CDR3 comprises 14 residues. Germline CDR1 is SGHKS and CDR2 is YYEKEE (reference sequence). Trimming stripped 4 bases from V and 2 bases from J, with 13 bases between. The CDR3, as DNA: TGTGCCAGCAGCCTAACTCAGGGGACCTACGAGCAGTACTTC. Translating it yields CASSLTQGTYEQYF.

The chain employs TRBV5-6 and TRBJ1-1; TRBD1 might be the D (5 bases). In germline, CDR1 is SGHDT, CDR2 YYEEEE. V was pared by 0 bases and J by 8 bases, with 5 bases between. This CDR3 spans 11 amino acids. Here the CDR3 DNA reads TGTGCCAGCAGCTTGGACAGGGAAGCTTTCTTT. This codes for CASSLDREAFF.

The rearrangement uses TRBV19 and TRBJ1-1; D remains ambiguous. Germline CDR1 LNHDA, CDR2 SQIVND (reference sequence). Trimming removed 3 bases at V and 1 base at J, with 6 bases between. The CDR3 runs 13 residues. The CDR3 region is CASSMFRNTEAFF. CDR3 bases: TGTGCCAGTAGTATGTTCCGGAACACTGAAGCTTTCTTT.

The V and J genes are TRBV5-1 and TRBJ2-3; D remains ambiguous. Germline CDR1 is SGHRS and CDR2 is YFSETQ. The CDR3 runs 13 residues. V lost 0 bases and J lost 9, with 11 bases in between. CDR3 loop: CASSLEPGTTQYF. The CDR3 coding sequence is TGCGCCAGCAGCTTGGAACCGGGCACCACGCAGTATTTT.

This chain links TRBV6-1 with TRBJ2-3; 12 bases fit TRBD2. Germline CDR1 is MNHNS and CDR2 is SASEGT. The CDR3 runs to 17 residues. Trimming at V came to 0 bases and at J to 4 bases, leaving 5 bases not matched to a gene. CDR3 sequence reads: CASSEAKTSGGADTQYF. CDR3 bases: TGTGCCAGCAGTGAAGCCAAGACTAGCGGGGGAGCAGATACGCAGTATTTT.

V usage is TRBV19 and J usage is TRBJ1-2, with 7 bases identical to TRBD1. The germline V gene has CDR1 LNHDA and CDR2 SQIVND (reference sequence). The CDR3 consists of 14 residues. V trimming: 3 bases; J trimming: 0 bases; junction bases outside the gene matches: 1. As DNA, the CDR3 is TGTGCCAGTAGTATCGGGACAGCTAACTATGGCTACACCTTC. It translates to CASSIGTANYGYTF.

The chain joins TRBV19 to TRBJ1-1, with D possibly being TRBD1 (5 bases). Germline CDR1 is LNHDA and CDR2 is SQIVND (reference sequence). This CDR3 has 13 amino acids. The V end was cut by 3 bases, the J end by 6 bases, with 11 bases between. The CDR3 region is CASSMERGAEAFF. The CDR3 bases are TGTGCCAGTAGTATGGAAAGGGGAGCTGAAGCTTTCTTT.

Concerning this clone: This CDR3 is also generated by other DNA sequences in the sample. V usage is TRBV7-9 and J usage is TRBJ2-7; D is possibly TRBD2 (5 bases). This CDR3 is 15 amino acids long. V shed 5 bases and J shed 1 base, with 15 bases lying between them. Germline V gene sequence: CDR1 SEHNR, CDR2 FQNEAQ (reference sequence). CDR3 DNA: TGTGCCAGCAGCCGTCTGGGAGATCGGTCCTACGAGCAGTACTTC. Its translation is CASSRLGDRSYEQYF.

This clone was found a few times. The V gene is TRBV25-1, the J gene TRBJ2-1, with 11 bases that match TRBD2. CDR3 length equals 15 residues. CDR1 is MGHDK, CDR2 SYGVNS, per germline. J lost 8 bases, V lost 7 bases, and 10 bases had no gene match. The CDR3 region is CASTTGTSGSYEQFF. The CDR3 bases are TGTGCCAGCACCACAGGGACTAGCGGTAGCTATGAGCAGTTCTTC.

V gene TRBV24-1 combines with J gene TRBJ2-2, with D perhaps TRBD1 (6 bases). CDR1 is KGHDR, CDR2 SFDVKD, per germline. V was trimmed by 3 bases and J by 5 bases, leaving 15 bases between them. CDR3 length: 16 residues. The CDR3 loop reads CATSDRIGQNTGELFF. The DNA for the CDR3 is TGTGCCACCAGTGATCGGATTGGACAGAATACCGGGGAGCTGTTTTTT.

The chain joins TRBV28 to TRBJ1-2; tentatively, D is TRBD1 (6 bases). Trimming cost V 2 bases and J 4 bases, with 8 bases left between them. The CDR3 sequence is 13 residues long. Germline values: CDR1 MDHEN, CDR2 SYDVKM. CDR3 in amino acids: CASSLNRAYGYTF. The CDR3 DNA follows: TGTGCCAGCAGTTTAAACAGGGCCTATGGCTACACCTTC.

This chain joins TRBV19 and TRBJ1-1; possible D gene TRBD1, 6 bases. The V end was cut by 5 bases, the J end by 5 bases, with 15 bases between. This CDR3 region has 14 residues. CDR1 and CDR2 from the germline V gene are LNHDA and SQIVND (reference sequence). CDR3 region: CASSSRPTGTEAFF. CDR3 nucleotides: TGTGCCAGTAGTTCTCGCCCAACAGGGACTGAAGCTTTCTTT. Complete variable domain (other parts from reference TRBV19 and TRBJ1-1): DGGITQSPKYLFRKEGQNVTLSCEQNLNHDAMYWYRQDPGQGLRLIYYSQIVNDFQKGDIAEGYSVSREKKESFPLTVTSAQKNPTAFYLCASSSRPTGTEAFFGQGTRLTVV.

J is TRBJ1-1 and V is TRBV19, with TRBD1 as a possible D gene (5 bases). V shed 4 bases and J shed 4 bases, with 10 bases lying between them. The CDR3 totals 13 residues. Germline lookup yields CDR1 LNHDA and CDR2 SQIVND (reference sequence). The CDR3 sequence: CASSTGLSTEAFF. In nucleotides, the CDR3 is TGTGCCAGTAGTACAGGGTTGAGCACTGAAGCTTTCTTT. The complete variable domain, with remaining parts taken from reference TRBV19 and TRBJ1-1, reads DGGITQSPKYLFRKEGQNVTLSCEQNLNHDAMYWYRQDPGQGLRLIYYSQIVNDFQKGDIAEGYSVSREKKESFPLTVTSAQKNPTAFYLCASSTGLSTEAFFGQGTRLTVV.

This rearrangement joins TRBV6-5 to TRBJ1-2, with D perhaps TRBD1 (5 bases). The CDR3 covers 15 residues. Germline V gene sequence: CDR1 MNHEY, CDR2 SVGAGI. V was trimmed by 6 bases and J by 4 bases, leaving 18 bases between them. The CDR3 region has the DNA TGTGCCAGCAGACCTCGTTTGGGGGGTAGCTATGGCTACACCTTC. This translates into CASRPRLGGSYGYTF.

V is TRBV5-4 and J is TRBJ2-3; 13 bases agree with TRBD2. Trimming cost V 4 bases and J 6 bases; bases outside gene matches: 8. The CDR3 totals 16 residues. Germline values: CDR1 SGHNT, CDR2 YYREEE (reference sequence). Here the CDR3 DNA reads TGTGCCAGCAGCGGAAGACTAGCGGGAGGAGAGGATACGCAGTATTTT. Translated: CASSGRLAGGEDTQYF.

The chain joins TRBV9 to TRBJ2-1; TRBD1 agrees at 10 bases. Germline CDR1 reads SGDLS; CDR2 reads YYNGEE. J was trimmed by 5 bases and V by 3 bases; bases with no gene match: 11. The CDR3 extends over 17 amino acids. The DNA for the CDR3 is TGTGCCAGCAGCGAGGGACAGGGGAACGTCGGGGACAATGAGCAGTTCTTC. Amino acids: CASSEGQGNVGDNEQFF.

The rearrangement joins TRBV7-9 to TRBJ2-7, with D maybe TRBD1 (6 bases). Trimming took 5 bases from V and 2 from J, leaving 16 bases between them. The CDR3 spans 15 residues. The germline V gene encodes CDR1 SEHNR and CDR2 FQNEAQ (reference sequence). The CDR3 bases are TGTGCCAGCAGCCCGGCGTGGACAGCAACCTACGAGCAGTACTTC. Its translation is CASSPAWTATYEQYF.

This rearrangement joins TRBV18 to TRBJ2-2; 11 nucleotides align to TRBD1. The V gene end was trimmed by 3 bases and the J gene end by 3 bases; junction bases not matched to a gene: 9. CDR1 is KGHSH, CDR2 LQKENI, per germline. The CDR3 runs 18 residues. CDR3 DNA sequence: TGTGCCAGCTCACCGCGGACAGGGGGCGTCCGGGACACCGGGGAGCTGTTTTTT. Residues: CASSPRTGGVRDTGELFF.

This chain links TRBV13 with TRBJ2-4; 8 nucleotides agree with TRBD1. The CDR3 contains 13 residues. J gave up 9 bases and V 3 bases, and 4 bases lay outside the gene matches. CDR1 and CDR2 (germline): PRHDT, FYEKMQ (reference sequence). The CDR3 loop is CASSFSGGSIQYF. Written as DNA, the CDR3 is TGTGCCAGCAGCTTCTCAGGGGGCAGCATTCAGTACTTC.